Listed below are T cell receptor beta chains from one sample, sequenced in a study of T cells after yellow fever vaccination. TCRdb recomputed calls from the 5' RACE reads with MiXCR, one row per CDR3 protein. The sample lists 200,000 to 300,000 distinct CDR3 sequences, around 13% occurring once. Sequences were derived from CD4+ T cells sorted from PBMCs, sampled 45 days after the yellow fever booster vaccination. Source of these receptors: a young man who received the YFV17D yellow fever vaccine. CDR3s leave out the opening cysteine and the closing phenylalanine or tryptophan. A D gene is named only where the DNA matches it firmly.

V gene	D gene	J gene	CDR3 protein
TRBV6-1	NA	TRBJ2-2	ASSPSGNTGELF
TRBV5-1	NA	TRBJ2-5	ASSLGAGTFQETQY
TRBV4-2	NA	TRBJ2-7	ASSQDRSSDTYEQY
TRBV24-1	NA	TRBJ2-3	ATSVGALSTDTQY
TRBV7-8	NA	TRBJ2-1	ASSLEEGVNEQF
TRBV15	NA	TRBJ2-2	ATSRDKLGTGELF
TRBV30	NA	TRBJ2-3	AWSRPQRGGTDTQY
TRBV27	NA	TRBJ2-1	ASNSGSSYNEQF
TRBV29-1	NA	TRBJ2-2	SVDGVGLDGELF
TRBV6-1	NA	TRBJ2-7	ASSRGHHMFYEQY
TRBV6-2/TRBV6-3	NA	TRBJ2-3	ASSKDGNTQY
TRBV29-1	NA	TRBJ2-5	SGLGGKETQY
TRBV20-1	NA	TRBJ2-3	SATDQGDTQY
TRBV5-5	NA	TRBJ2-2	ASSIGHLNTGELF
TRBV10-2	TRBD1	TRBJ2-2	ASSEWGGTEMNTGELF
TRBV5-4	TRBD2	TRBJ2-1	ASSLGSSGGSSYNEQF
TRBV7-2	NA	TRBJ2-3	ASSKGADTQY
TRBV7-2	NA	TRBJ2-7	ASSLSSGPSSYEQY
TRBV20-1	NA	TRBJ2-3	SARGGVGTDTQY
TRBV24-1	NA	TRBJ2-5	ATSKGRYQQETQY
TRBV15	TRBD2	TRBJ2-2	ATSRPGLLTSGELF
TRBV5-1	NA	TRBJ2-3	ASSLGLRTDTQY
TRBV7-9	NA	TRBJ1-1	ASSPSGGGGTEAF
TRBV5-6	NA	TRBJ1-5	ASSSRADQPQH
TRBV7-2	TRBD2	TRBJ2-7	ASSTDPSGSYEQY
TRBV7-6	NA	TRBJ2-7	ASSFSGDSYEQY
TRBV6-1	NA	TRBJ2-1	ASSEIVGGNEQF
TRBV20-1	TRBD1	TRBJ2-3	SAKGQGFTDTQY